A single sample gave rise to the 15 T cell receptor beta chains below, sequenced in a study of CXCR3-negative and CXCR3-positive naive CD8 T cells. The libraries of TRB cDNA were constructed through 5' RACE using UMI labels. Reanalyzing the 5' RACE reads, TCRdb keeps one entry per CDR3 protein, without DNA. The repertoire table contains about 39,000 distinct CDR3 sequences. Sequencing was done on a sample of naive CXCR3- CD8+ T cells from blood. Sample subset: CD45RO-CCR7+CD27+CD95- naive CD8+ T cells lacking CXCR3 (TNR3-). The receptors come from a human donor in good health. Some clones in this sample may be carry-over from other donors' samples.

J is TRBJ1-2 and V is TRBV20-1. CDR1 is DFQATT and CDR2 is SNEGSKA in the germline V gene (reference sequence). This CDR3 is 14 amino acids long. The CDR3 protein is CSARPTGLIYGYTF.

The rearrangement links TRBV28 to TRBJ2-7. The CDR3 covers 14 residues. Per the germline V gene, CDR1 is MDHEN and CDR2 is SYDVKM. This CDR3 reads CASSRQGGSYEQYF.

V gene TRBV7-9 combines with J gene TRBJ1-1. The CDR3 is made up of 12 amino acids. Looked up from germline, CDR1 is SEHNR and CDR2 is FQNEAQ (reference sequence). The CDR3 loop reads CASLWGTTEAFF.

The CDR3 reads CASSEGDVGELFF. This chain joins TRBV25-1 and TRBJ2-2; there is no DNA to check the TCRdb D call of TRBD1. Germline V CDR1 and CDR2: MGHDK, SYGVNS. The CDR3 consists of 13 residues. The variable domain in full, completed from reference TRBV25-1 and TRBJ2-2, reads EADIYQTPRYLVIGTGKKITLECSQTMGHDKMYWYQQDPGMELHLIHYSYGVNSTEKGDLSSESTVSRIRTEHFPLTLESARPSHTSQYLCASSEGDVGELFFGEGSRLTVL.

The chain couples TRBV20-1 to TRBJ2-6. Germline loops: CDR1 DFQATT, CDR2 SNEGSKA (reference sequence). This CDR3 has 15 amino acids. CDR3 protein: CSARSFEAGANVLIF.

CDR3 protein: CASSKEGGLAGLYNEQFF. V gene TRBV21-1 combines with J gene TRBJ2-1; the TCRdb D gene call, TRBD2, has no DNA to confirm it. TRBV21-1 is designated a pseudogene. This CDR3 is built from 18 residues.

The CDR3 loop reads CASSVPGLGSVMNQPQHF. The V gene is TRBV2, the J gene TRBJ1-5; TCRdb's D gene call, TRBD1, goes unchecked for lack of DNA. Germline V CDR1 and CDR2: SNHLY, FYNNEI. The CDR3 has 18 residues.

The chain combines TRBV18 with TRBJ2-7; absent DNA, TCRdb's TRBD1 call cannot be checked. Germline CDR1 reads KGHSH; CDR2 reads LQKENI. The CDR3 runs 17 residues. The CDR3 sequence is CASSPLAGLTFSYEQYF. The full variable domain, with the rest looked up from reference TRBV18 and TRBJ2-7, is NAGVMQNPRHLVRRRGQEARLRCSPMKGHSHVYWYRQLPEEGLKFMVYLQKENIIDESGMPKERFSAEFPKEGPSILRIQQVVRGDSAAYFCASSPLAGLTFSYEQYFGPGTRLTVT.

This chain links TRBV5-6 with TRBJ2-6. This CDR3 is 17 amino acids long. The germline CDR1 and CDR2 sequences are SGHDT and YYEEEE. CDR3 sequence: CASSLEVAVSGANVLTF. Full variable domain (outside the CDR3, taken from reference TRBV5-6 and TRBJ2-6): DAGVTQSPTHLIKTRGQQVTLRCSPKSGHDTVSWYQQALGQGPQFIFQYYEEEERQRGNFPDRFSGHQFPNYSSELNVNALLLGDSALYLCASSLEVAVSGANVLTFGAGSRLTVL.

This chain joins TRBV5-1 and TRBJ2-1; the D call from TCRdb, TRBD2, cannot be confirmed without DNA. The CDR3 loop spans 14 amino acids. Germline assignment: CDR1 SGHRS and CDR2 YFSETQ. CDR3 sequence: CASSFRGGKNEQFF.

CDR3 amino acids: CAISGAAGGHSETQYF. The rearrangement links TRBV10-3 to TRBJ2-5; the TCRdb call, TRBD1, lacks DNA for checking. The CDR3 sequence is 16 residues long. Germline CDR1 reads ENHRY; CDR2 reads SYGVKD.

The CDR3 region is CASSRGSEASTDTQYF. The chain carries TRBV5-6 and TRBJ2-3. This CDR3 has 16 amino acids. The germline V gene encodes CDR1 SGHDT and CDR2 YYEEEE.

Here the CDR3 reads CASSFSGPYNEQFF. The chain joins TRBV27 to TRBJ2-1; TCRdb picks TRBD2, but there is no DNA to check that call. The CDR3 runs to 14 residues. CDR1 is MNHEY, CDR2 SMNVEV, per germline (reference sequence).

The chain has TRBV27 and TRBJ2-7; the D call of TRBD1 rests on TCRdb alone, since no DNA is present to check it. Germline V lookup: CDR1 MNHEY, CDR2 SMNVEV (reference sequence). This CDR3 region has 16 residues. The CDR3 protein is CASSPPPLQGAREQYF.

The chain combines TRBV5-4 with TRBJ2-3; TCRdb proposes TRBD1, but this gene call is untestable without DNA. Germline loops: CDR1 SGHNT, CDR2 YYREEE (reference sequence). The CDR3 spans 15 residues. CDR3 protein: CASRQRGSGADTQYF.